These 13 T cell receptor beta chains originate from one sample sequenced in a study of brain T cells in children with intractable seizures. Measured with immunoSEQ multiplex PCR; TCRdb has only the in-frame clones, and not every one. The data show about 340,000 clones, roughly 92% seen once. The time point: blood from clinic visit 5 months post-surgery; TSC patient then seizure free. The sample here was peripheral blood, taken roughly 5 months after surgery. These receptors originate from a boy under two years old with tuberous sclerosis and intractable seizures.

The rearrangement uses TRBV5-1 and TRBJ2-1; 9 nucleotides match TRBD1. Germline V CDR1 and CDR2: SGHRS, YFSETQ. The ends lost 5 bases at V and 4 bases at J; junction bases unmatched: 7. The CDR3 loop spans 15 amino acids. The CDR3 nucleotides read TGCGCCAGCAGACCGGGACAGGGTAATTACAATGAGCAGTTCTTC. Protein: CASRPGQGNYNEQFF.

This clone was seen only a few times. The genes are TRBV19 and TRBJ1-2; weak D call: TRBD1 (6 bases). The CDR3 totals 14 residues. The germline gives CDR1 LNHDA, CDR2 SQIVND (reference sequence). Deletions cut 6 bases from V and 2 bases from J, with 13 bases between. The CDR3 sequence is CASSPVTGNYGYTF. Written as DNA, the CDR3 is TGTGCCAGTAGCCCCGTCACAGGGAACTATGGCTACACCTTC.

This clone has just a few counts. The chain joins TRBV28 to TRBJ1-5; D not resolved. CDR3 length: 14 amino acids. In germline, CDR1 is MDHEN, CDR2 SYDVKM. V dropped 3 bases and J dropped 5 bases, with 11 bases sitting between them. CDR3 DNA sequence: TGTGCCAGCAGTTTGGAATCATCCCATCAGCCCCAGCATTTT. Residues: CASSLESSHQPQHF.

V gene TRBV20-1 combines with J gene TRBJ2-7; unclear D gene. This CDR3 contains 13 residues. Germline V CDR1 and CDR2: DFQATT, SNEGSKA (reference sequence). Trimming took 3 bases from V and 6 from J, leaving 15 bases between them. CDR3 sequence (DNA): TGCAGTGCTAGTTGGTCCCCTTCTCGCGAGCAGTACTTC. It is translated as CSASWSPSREQYF.

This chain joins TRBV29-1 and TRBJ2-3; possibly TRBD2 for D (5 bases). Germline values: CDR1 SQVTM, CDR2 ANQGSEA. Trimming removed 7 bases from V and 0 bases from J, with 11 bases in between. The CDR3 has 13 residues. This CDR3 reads CSAPRGSTDTQYF. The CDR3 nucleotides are TGCAGCGCCCCACGGGGTAGCACAGATACGCAGTATTTT.

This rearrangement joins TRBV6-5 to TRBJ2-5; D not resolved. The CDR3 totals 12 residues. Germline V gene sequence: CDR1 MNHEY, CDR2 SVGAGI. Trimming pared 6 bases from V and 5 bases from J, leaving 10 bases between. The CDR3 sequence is CASRGYLETQYF. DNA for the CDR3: TGTGCCAGCAGAGGGTATTTGGAGACCCAGTACTTC.

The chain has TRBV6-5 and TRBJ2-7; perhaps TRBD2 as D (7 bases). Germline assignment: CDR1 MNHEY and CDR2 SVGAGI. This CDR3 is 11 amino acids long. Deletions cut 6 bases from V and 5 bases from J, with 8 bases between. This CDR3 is CASRGGHEQYF. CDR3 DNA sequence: TGTGCCAGCAGGGGGGGGCACGAGCAGTACTTC.

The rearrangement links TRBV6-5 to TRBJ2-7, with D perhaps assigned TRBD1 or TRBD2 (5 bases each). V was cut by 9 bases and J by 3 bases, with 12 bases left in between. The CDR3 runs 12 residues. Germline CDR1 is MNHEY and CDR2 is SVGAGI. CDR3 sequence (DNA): TGTGCCAGTTCGGGGCAGGACTACGAGCAGTACTTC. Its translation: CASSGQDYEQYF.

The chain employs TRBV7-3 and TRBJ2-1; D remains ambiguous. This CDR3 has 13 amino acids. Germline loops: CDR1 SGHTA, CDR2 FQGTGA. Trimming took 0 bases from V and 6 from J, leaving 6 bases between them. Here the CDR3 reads CASSLTWGNEQFF. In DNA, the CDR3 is TGTGCCAGCAGCTTAACGTGGGGCAATGAGCAGTTCTTC.

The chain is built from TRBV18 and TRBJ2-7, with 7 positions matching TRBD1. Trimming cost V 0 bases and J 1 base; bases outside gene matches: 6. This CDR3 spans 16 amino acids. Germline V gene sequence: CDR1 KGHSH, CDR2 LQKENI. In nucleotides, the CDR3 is TGTGCCAGCTCACCACCGCTGGGACAGCTATCCTACGAGCAGTACTTC. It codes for CASSPPLGQLSYEQYF.

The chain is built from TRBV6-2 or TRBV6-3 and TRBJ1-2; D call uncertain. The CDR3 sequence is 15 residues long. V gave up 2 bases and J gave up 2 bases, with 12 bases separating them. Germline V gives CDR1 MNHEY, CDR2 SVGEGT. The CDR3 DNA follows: TGTGCCAGCAGTTACCTAAATGCGGGGAACTATGGCTACACCTTC. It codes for CASSYLNAGNYGYTF.

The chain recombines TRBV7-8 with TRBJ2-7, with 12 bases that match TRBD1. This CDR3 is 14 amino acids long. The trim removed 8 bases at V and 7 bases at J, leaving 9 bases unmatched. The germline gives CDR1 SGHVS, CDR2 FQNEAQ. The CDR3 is CASVRDRGLGEQYF. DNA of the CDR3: TGTGCCAGCGTCCGGGACAGGGGGCTAGGGGAGCAGTACTTC. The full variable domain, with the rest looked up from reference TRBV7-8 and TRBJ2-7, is GAGVSQSPRYKVAKRGQDVALRCDPISGHVSLFWYQQALGQGPEFLTYFQNEAQLDKSGLPSDRFFAERPEGSVSTLKIQRTQQEDSAVYLCASVRDRGLGEQYFGPGTRLTVT.

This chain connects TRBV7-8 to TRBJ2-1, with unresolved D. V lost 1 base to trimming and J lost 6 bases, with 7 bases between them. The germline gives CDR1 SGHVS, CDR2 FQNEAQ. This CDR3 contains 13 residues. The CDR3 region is CASSLDEGNEQFF. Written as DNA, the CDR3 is TGTGCCAGCAGCTTAGATGAAGGCAATGAGCAGTTCTTC.